The 13 T cell receptor beta chains below come from one sample, sequenced in a study of cytomegalovirus exposure and HLA in healthy donors. Sequenced by immunoSEQ multiplex PCR; TCRdb stores in-frame clones only, minus some. Of 71,000 or so clones in the sample, just under 95% were seen once. Sequencing was done on a sample of PBMCs. These receptors came from a man between 18 and 35 years old in good health and CMV-seropositive.

J is TRBJ2-7 and V is TRBV2; 8 bases map to TRBD1. This CDR3 has 13 residues. With 4 bases clipped from V and 7 bases from J, the junction kept 6 bases outside the gene matches. The germline CDR1 and CDR2 sequences are SNHLY and FYNNEI. CDR3 nucleotide sequence: TGTGCCAGCAGTGCAGGGGGCGCGGGTGAGCAGTACTTC. The encoded protein is CASSAGGAGEQYF.

The J gene is TRBJ2-7, the V gene TRBV5-1; 7 nucleotides line up with TRBD1. The junction had 18 bases not matched to a gene; V was cut back by 4 bases and J by 2 bases. The CDR3 has 18 amino acids. CDR1 SGHRS and CDR2 YFSETQ come from the germline V gene. For the CDR3, the DNA is TGCGCCAGCAGCCATTCCGGGACAGTCACTCCCGGGGCCTACGAGCAGTACTTC. The encoded protein is CASSHSGTVTPGAYEQYF.

V usage is TRBV30 and J usage is TRBJ1-6; D remains unclear. Trimming removed 3 bases at V and 8 bases at J, with 14 bases between. The CDR3 is 14 amino acids. Germline values: CDR1 GTSNPN, CDR2 SVGIG (reference sequence). The CDR3 protein is CAWSPRWADSPLHF. Written as DNA, the CDR3 is TGTGCCTGGAGCCCCCGGTGGGCAGATTCACCCCTCCACTTT.

The rearrangement links TRBV29-1 to TRBJ2-7, with a possible D match to TRBD2 (6 bases). The germline V gene has CDR1 SQVTM and CDR2 ANQGSEA. V lost 7 bases and J lost 5, with 15 bases in between. The CDR3 runs to 12 residues. The CDR3 sequence is CSARTNKNEQYF. CDR3 coding DNA: TGCAGCGCCCGGACTAACAAAAACGAGCAGTACTTC.

V gene TRBV9 combines with J gene TRBJ2-7; no clear D. Germline V gene sequence: CDR1 SGDLS, CDR2 YYNGEE. The V and J ends lost 7 bases and 6 bases respectively, with 14 bases between them. CDR3 length: 12 residues. CDR3 sequence reads: CASRGQSSEQYF. The CDR3 region has the DNA TGTGCCAGCCGTGGGCAGTCTTCCGAGCAGTACTTC.

The chain is built from TRBV4-2 and TRBJ2-2, with D possibly being TRBD1 (5 bases). This CDR3 is 13 amino acids long. Germline values: CDR1 LGHNA, CDR2 YNFKEQ. The V gene lost 0 bases and the J gene lost 8 bases, with 7 bases spanning the gap. The CDR3 nucleotides read TGTGCCAGCAGCCAAGAAAGGGGAGGGGAGCTGTTTTTT. As protein: CASSQERGGELFF.

The table lists this clone with a count of one. The V and J genes are TRBV7-9 and TRBJ1-1; D ambiguous. There are 15 residues in the CDR3. The germline V gene has CDR1 SEHNR and CDR2 FQNEAQ (reference sequence). V lost 0 bases, J lost 3 bases, and 11 bases lay in between. CDR3 sequence: CASSLAGGMHTEAFF. In DNA form, the CDR3 reads TGTGCCAGCAGCTTAGCGGGAGGGATGCACACTGAAGCTTTCTTT.

The chain couples TRBV5-1 to TRBJ2-1, with D perhaps matching TRBD2 (7 bases). The CDR3 runs to 14 residues. CDR1 and CDR2 (germline): SGHRS, YFSETQ. Trimming stripped 5 bases from V and 4 bases from J, with 13 bases between. For the CDR3, the DNA is TGCGCCAGCAGTAGGGGGGGGGAATACAATGAGCAGTTCTTC. This gives the protein CASSRGGEYNEQFF. Combining the CDR3 with reference TRBV5-1 and TRBJ2-1 gives the whole variable domain KAGVTQTPRYLIKTRGQQVTLSCSPISGHRSVSWYQQTPGQGLQFLFEYFSETQRNKGNFPGRFSGRQFSNSRSEMNVSTLELGDSALYLCASSRGGEYNEQFFGPGTRLTVL.

This clone was seen a single time. The J gene is TRBJ1-1, the V gene TRBV27, with D maybe TRBD1 (6 bases). This CDR3 has 13 residues. V was pared by 5 bases and J by 7 bases, with 14 bases between. The germline CDR1 and CDR2 sequences are MNHEY and SMNVEV (reference sequence). CDR3 amino acids: CASSPTTGLEAFF. The CDR3 coding sequence is TGTGCCAGCAGTCCTACGACAGGCCTTGAAGCTTTCTTT.

V usage is TRBV5-1 and J usage is TRBJ2-2, with 9 bases lining up with TRBD2. V was clipped by 0 bases and J by 4 bases; unmatched bases: 13. The CDR3 length is 19 residues. The V gene's germline CDR1 is SGHRS and CDR2 YFSETQ. CDR3 nucleotide sequence: TGCGCCAGCAGCTTGGCCGGGGCGGGAGGGCCCCAGTTCACCGGGGAGCTGTTTTTT. This sequence encodes CASSLAGAGGPQFTGELFF.

The chain is built from TRBV7-9 and TRBJ2-6, with 8 bases fitting TRBD1. Per the germline V gene, CDR1 is SEHNR and CDR2 is FQNEAQ (reference sequence). The CDR3 is 19 residues long. Trimming removed 2 bases from V and 0 bases from J; junction bases left unmatched: 9. The CDR3 nucleotides are TGTGCCAGCAGCTTAAGTATAGGACAGGGAAGCTCTGGGGCCAACGTCCTGACTTTC. This encodes CASSLSIGQGSSGANVLTF.

Only one count was recorded for this clone. The chain links TRBV28 to TRBJ2-2; D may be TRBD1 (6 bases). Trimming pared 3 bases from V and 2 bases from J, leaving 13 bases between. The CDR3 totals 16 residues. Germline values: CDR1 MDHEN, CDR2 SYDVKM. CDR3: CASSFPGAYNTGELFF. CDR3 nucleotides: TGTGCCAGCAGTTTTCCAGGGGCATATAACACCGGGGAGCTGTTTTTT.

V gene TRBV28 combines with J gene TRBJ2-3, with TRBD1 as a possible D gene (6 bases). The CDR3 is 14 amino acids. Between the trimmed V and J ends, which lost 2 bases and 0 bases, there was a span of 6 bases. Germline V gene data show CDR1 as MDHEN and CDR2 as SYDVKM. In DNA, the CDR3 is TGTGCCAGCAGTTTACAGGGGAGCACAGATACGCAGTATTTT. This encodes CASSLQGSTDTQYF.